This is a list of T cell receptor beta chains from one sample in a study of monozygotic twins with inflammatory bowel disease. TCRdb reprocessed the 5' RACE reads and keeps a single row for each CDR3 protein, giving no DNA. The specimen's table records around 380,000 distinct CDR3 sequences. Specimen: blood. Receptor source: a human donor with ulcerative colitis or Crohn's disease, or a healthy co-twin of an affected twin (not recorded which). CDR3s include the opening cysteine and the closing phenylalanine or tryptophan.

j_call v_call cdr3_aa
TRBJ1-5 TRBV5-1 CASSWRPAQAYEGQPQHF
TRBJ2-1 TRBV7-9 CASSSPGGGDLNEQFF
TRBJ2-4 TRBV7-2 CASSLRGGIQYF
TRBJ2-7 TRBV5-1 CASSIGDSDHYEQYF
TRBJ2-5 TRBV9 CASSVDNRIQETQYF
TRBJ2-2 TRBV9 CASSVEGRVTELFF
TRBJ1-1 TRBV7-8 CASSLMGRNTEAFF
TRBJ2-1 TRBV20-1 CSARGLSESSYNEQFF
TRBJ2-7 TRBV9 CASSTTPGGFYEQYF
TRBJ2-7 TRBV10-3 CAISEELAGVSSYEQYF
TRBJ1-3 TRBV18 CASSQEDYSGNTIYF
TRBJ2-3 TRBV19 CASSILQPTDTQYF
TRBJ2-5 TRBV3-1 CASSQGPSGGEETQYF
TRBJ2-7 TRBV5-1 CASNGVGPYEQYF
TRBJ1-3 TRBV7-9 CASSTTGLNGNTIYF
TRBJ1-2 TRBV28 CASRLDRARGYTF
TRBJ2-7 TRBV10-3 CAIREEQGYEQYF
TRBJ2-2 TRBV4-2 CASSHPPGLQRTGELFF
TRBJ2-3 TRBV5-1 CASSLAVLAGGTSSTDTQYF
TRBJ2-1 TRBV4-2 CASSQDSGYNEQFF
TRBJ2-2 TRBV18 CASSPSRGTLQTGELFF
TRBJ2-7 TRBV11-2 CASSSGQGATEQYF
TRBJ1-2 TRBV20-1 CSPTGQNYGYTF
TRBJ1-2 TRBV5-6 CASSLRRLGRFGYGYTF
TRBJ2-1 TRBV27 CASSSSTRHNEQFF
TRBJ2-2 TRBV7-9 CASSRTGGDTGELFF
TRBJ1-5 TRBV28 CASTLGGWQPQHF
TRBJ2-2 TRBV12-3/TRBV12-4 CASSFQHGTGELFF
TRBJ2-3 TRBV9 CASSVTGTSIFTDTQYF
TRBJ2-1 TRBV4-1 CASSHPGVSGRANEQFF
TRBJ2-4 TRBV12-3/TRBV12-4 CASNISGRGAKNIQYF
TRBJ1-1 TRBV10-3 CAITGTGNTEAFF
TRBJ1-2 TRBV24-1 CATSDFRVDYGYTF
TRBJ2-7 TRBV5-1 CASSLGGSPYEQYF
TRBJ2-7 TRBV20-1 CSARTDFYEQYF